The table lists the clone carrying this T cell receptor beta chain with a few counts. The antigen remains undetermined. The junction and the germline gene differ at one end; a read error may be behind it. This entry belongs to a study of T-cell reconstitution after alpha-beta-depleted transplantation in children. This CDR3 region has 14 residues. CDR1 and CDR2 from the germline V gene are LNHNV and YYDKDF (reference sequence). Library preparation (for TCRbeta) was performed with unique molecular identifiers. TCRdb reanalysed the PCR reads using MiXCR and keeps one entry per CDR3 protein. The sample holds fewer than 1 million distinct CDR3 sequences, roughly 15% seen once. General study findings and limits: From surviving recipient T cells and thymic progenitors came the high day-60 TCRbeta diversity observed in some patients. Expanded clones from the graft, numbering several hundred, reportedly supplied alpha-beta T cells about two months after transplant.

Here the sequenced sample was PBMCs, mostly from graft donor cells, taken 360 days after TCRalphabeta/CD19-depleted stem cell transplant. The chain couples TRBV15 to TRBJ2-7, with TRBD2 matching 8 bases. The receptor was isolated from a male patient younger than 18 who had a stem cell transplant for acute lymphoblastic leukemia, so the T cells may come from the graft donor. CDR3: CATSRVTSGVPAHF. The CDR3 DNA sequence: TGTGCCACCAGCAGAGTTACTAGCGGCGTACCGGCCCACTTC.